This T cell receptor (beta chain) is from a study of cytomegalovirus exposure and HLA in healthy donors. General study findings and limits: Productive status was seen about 87% or about 30% of the time for most TCR beta V segments in an earlier analysis.

This clone was counted a single time. Its target is unknown. The CDR3 has 15 residues. Germline V gene data show CDR1 as GTSNPN and CDR2 as SVGIG (reference sequence). With 0 bases removed from V and 1 base from J, the gap between germline ends came to 12 bases. This PCR relied on a set of 60 Vbeta primers and 13 Jbeta primers. Clones were sequenced by immunoSEQ multiplex PCR, and TCRdb holds only the in-frame ones, with some missing. The sample lists about 140,000 clones, 80% occurring once. The chain uses TRBV30 and TRBJ1-2; D gene unclear. Sequencing was carried out using PBMCs. The receptor's source is a man aged 35 to 55 in good health and CMV-seronegative. The CDR3 DNA is TGTGCCTGGAGTGTAAGGCAGGCCTTTAACTATGGCTACACCTTC. Translation: CAWSVRQAFNYGYTF.